In its sample, the clone carrying this TCR beta chain was seen once. The CDR3 contains 15 residues. Germline V gives CDR1 LNHDA, CDR2 SQIVND (reference sequence). V lost 4 bases to trimming and J lost 2 bases; unmatched junction nucleotides: 5. Original methodology: Counts of nucleated cells, estimated from reference gene primer amplification, were obtained. The table came from immunoSEQ multiplex PCR; TCRdb's copy has only in-frame clones and leaves some out. V, J and clone size reflect that table, while D and trimming were determined from the DNA. The sample comprises 130,000 or so clones, roughly 83% of which are singletons, and approximately 5.2% rests with the top ten. This entry comes from a study of blood T cell repertoires in COVID-19.

The rearrangement links TRBV19 to TRBJ2-7; 10 bases align to TRBD1. This clonotype was obtained from a woman aged 70-85 years with COVID-19, enrolled during active disease. Sequencing was done on a sample of peripheral blood. In DNA form, the CDR3 reads TGTGCCAGTAGTAGTGGGGGACAGGGGACCTACGAGCAGTACTTC. Translating it yields CASSSGGQGTYEQYF. Full variable domain (missing parts from reference TRBV19 and TRBJ2-7): DGGITQSPKYLFRKEGQNVTLSCEQNLNHDAMYWYRQDPGQGLRLIYYSQIVNDFQKGDIAEGYSVSREKKESFPLTVTSAQKNPTAFYLCASSSGGQGTYEQYFGPGTRLTVT.